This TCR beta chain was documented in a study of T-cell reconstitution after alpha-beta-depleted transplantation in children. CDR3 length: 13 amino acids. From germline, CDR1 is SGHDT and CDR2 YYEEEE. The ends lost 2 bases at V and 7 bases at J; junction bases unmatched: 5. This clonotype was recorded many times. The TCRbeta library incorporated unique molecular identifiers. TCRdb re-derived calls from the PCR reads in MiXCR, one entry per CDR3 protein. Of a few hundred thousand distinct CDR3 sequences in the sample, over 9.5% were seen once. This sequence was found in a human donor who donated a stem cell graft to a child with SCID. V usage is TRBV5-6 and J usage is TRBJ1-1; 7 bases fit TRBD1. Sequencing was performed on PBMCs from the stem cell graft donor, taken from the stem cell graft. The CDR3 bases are TGTGCCAGCAGCTTCGGGACAGAGTTTGAAGCTTTCTTT. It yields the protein CASSFGTEFEAFF.